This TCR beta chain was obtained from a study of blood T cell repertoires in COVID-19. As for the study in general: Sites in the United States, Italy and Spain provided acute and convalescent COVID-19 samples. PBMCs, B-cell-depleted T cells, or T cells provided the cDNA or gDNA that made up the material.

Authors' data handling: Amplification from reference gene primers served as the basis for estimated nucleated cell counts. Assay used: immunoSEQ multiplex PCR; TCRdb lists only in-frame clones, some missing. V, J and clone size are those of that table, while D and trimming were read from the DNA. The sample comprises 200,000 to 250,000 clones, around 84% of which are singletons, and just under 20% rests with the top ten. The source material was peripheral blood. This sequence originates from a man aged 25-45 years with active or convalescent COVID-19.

The CDR3 spells CASSFGHPGEAFF. In DNA form, the CDR3 reads TGCGCCAGCAGCTTCGGACACCCTGGGGAAGCTTTCTTT. V and J are TRBV5-1 and TRBJ1-1; D perhaps matches TRBD1 (5 bases). The V end was cut by 2 bases, the J end by 8 bases, with 13 bases between. The CDR3 extends over 13 amino acids. From germline, CDR1 is SGHRS and CDR2 YFSETQ.